This T cell receptor (beta chain) came from a study of OX40 agonist ivuxolimab in advanced cancers. Study-level information: The treatment was a fully human IgG2 OX40 agonist, ivuxolimab.

Profiling relied on immunoSEQ multiplex PCR, and the TCRdb table lists in-frame clones only, not all of them. The table has some 90,000 clones, about 90% seen once; the top ten hold under 2%. The CDR3 runs to 13 residues. Germline V gene data show CDR1 as SGHAT and CDR2 as FQNNGV. Trimming left V 4 bases short and J 2 bases short, with 6 bases between. This clonotype was obtained from an adult with an advanced solid tumor such as melanoma, head and neck, liver or kidney cancer. The genes are TRBV11-2 and TRBJ1-5, with D tentatively TRBD1 (5 bases). The starting material was CD4+ or CD8+ T cells sorted from blood, obtained in a trial of the OX40 agonist ivuxolimab. Here the CDR3 DNA reads TGTGCCAGCAGCTCGACAGGCAATCAGCCCCAGCATTTT. Translation: CASSSTGNQPQHF.